A selection of T cell receptor beta chains follows, all from one sample in a study of long-term antiretroviral therapy in people with HIV. Clones were read by immunoSEQ multiplex PCR, and TCRdb kept only the in-frame ones, dropping some. The data contain about 20,000 clones, 90% of them singletons. This sample comprised unsorted PBMCs, obtained 4.4 years before starting antiretroviral therapy. The receptor source for this set is a woman in her thirties with HIV. CDR3s include the opening cysteine and the closing phenylalanine or tryptophan. The order of the fields is V gene, D gene, J gene, clone size, CDR3 protein, CDR3 DNA. The D gene is left open where the match is weak. Only part of the rows carry a size: once, few, many, or a class if the clone is expanded.

>TRBV5-6|-|TRBJ1-5|-
CASSLGGLSNQPQHF
TGTGCCAGCAGCTTGGGGGGGTTGAGCAATCAGCCCCAGCATTTT
>TRBV4-3|TRBD1|TRBJ1-1|-
CASSQAGQDTEAFF
TGCGCCAGCAGCCAAGCCGGACAGGACACTGAAGCTTTCTTT
>TRBV27|-|TRBJ1-2|-
CASSLSLVPSSGYTF
TGTGCCAGCAGTTTATCGTTGGTCCCAAGCAGTGGCTACACCTTC
>TRBV5-1|TRBD1|TRBJ2-3|-
CASRRDSFSDTQYF
TGCGCCAGCAGACGGGACAGTTTTTCAGATACGCAGTATTTT
>TRBV15|-|TRBJ2-7|few
CATSRGGIRPYEQYF
TGTGCCACCAGCAGAGGTGGGATCCGGCCCTACGAGCAGTACTTC
>TRBV7-9|-|TRBJ2-2|-
CASSWGAMGELFF
TGTGCCAGCAGCTGGGGGGCCATGGGGGAGCTGTTTTTT
>TRBV5-1|-|TRBJ2-5|-
CASSRTRTEVQETQYF
TGCGCCAGCAGCCGTACCCGAACGGAGGTACAAGAGACCCAGTACTTC
>TRBV18|TRBD1|TRBJ2-1|-
CASSPRTGAGEQFF
TGTGCCAGCTCACCCCGGACAGGGGCAGGTGAGCAGTTCTTC
>TRBV4-3|-|TRBJ1-1|-
CASSQDWREAFF
TGCGCCAGCAGCCAAGATTGGCGAGAAGCTTTCTTT
>TRBV5-1|-|TRBJ1-1|few
CASSLEGGLEAFF
TGCGCCAGCAGCTTGGAGGGGGGGCTCGAAGCTTTCTTT
>TRBV28|-|TRBJ1-2|-
CASRPPTGYYGYTF
TGTGCCAGCAGACCCCCGACAGGATACTATGGCTACACCTTC
>TRBV30|-|TRBJ1-2|-
CAWKQGDGYTF
TGTGCCTGGAAACAAGGAGATGGCTACACCTTC
>TRBV6-1|-|TRBJ1-5|-
CASWGTRANQPQHF
TGTGCCAGCTGGGGGACACGTGCAAATCAGCCCCAGCATTTT
>TRBV5-1|-|TRBJ1-1|-
CASSPPEGFAEAFF
TGCGCCAGCAGCCCCCCCGAGGGGTTCGCTGAAGCTTTCTTT
>TRBV6-5|-|TRBJ1-1|once
CASSGRDSLGGAFF
TGTGCCAGCAGTGGCCGGGACTCTCTAGGCGGTGCTTTCTTT
>TRBV12-1|-|TRBJ1-1|-
CASSFPPVGGKEDTEAFF
TGTGCCAGCAGCTTCCCCCCCGTAGGGGGAAAGGAGGACACTGAAGCTTTCTTT
>TRBV18|-|TRBJ2-3|-
CASSPVGDSSTDTQYF
TGTGCCAGCTCACCAGTAGGGGACTCTAGCACAGATACGCAGTATTTT
>TRBV29-1|-|TRBJ1-2|-
CSANSGALGGYTF
TGCAGCGCCAATAGCGGGGCCCTCGGGGGCTACACCTTC
>TRBV18|TRBD1|TRBJ1-2|-
CASSLGTGGDGYTF
TGTGCCAGCTCACTTGGGACAGGGGGCGATGGCTACACCTTC
>TRBV15|-|TRBJ2-6|-
CATSSRAGANVLTF
TGTGCCACCAGCAGTCGGGCTGGGGCCAACGTCCTGACTTTC
>TRBV5-1|TRBD1|TRBJ2-2|-
CASSPTRTGLNTGELFF
TGCGCCAGCAGCCCCACCCGGACAGGGTTGAACACCGGGGAGCTGTTTTTT
>TRBV10-3|-|TRBJ1-5|-
CASSPSGRRVQPQHF
TGTGCCAGCAGCCCCTCGGGGAGGCGGGTACAGCCCCAGCATTTT
>TRBV5-4|TRBD1|TRBJ2-1|-
CASSQDLGQGYEQFF
TGCGCCAGCAGCCAAGATCTTGGACAGGGATATGAGCAGTTCTTC
>TRBV5-4|TRBD2|TRBJ2-1|-
CASSLSGGAVYNEQFF
TGTGCCAGCAGCTTATCCGGGGGGGCCGTATACAATGAGCAGTTCTTC
>TRBV18|-|TRBJ2-5|-
CASSPPHGEETQYF
TGTGCCAGCTCACCACCGCACGGTGAAGAGACCCAGTACTTC
>TRBV19|-|TRBJ1-5|-
CASSTQSNQPQHF
TGTGCCAGTAGTACGCAGAGCAATCAGCCCCAGCATTTT
>TRBV5-1|-|TRBJ1-6|-
CASSWGRELLNSPLHF
TGCGCCAGCAGCTGGGGCAGGGAATTGTTGAATTCACCCCTCCACTTT
>TRBV30|TRBD1|TRBJ1-2|-
CAWSISGTGRTF
TGTGCCTGGAGTATCTCCGGGACAGGGCGGACCTTC
>TRBV5-4|-|TRBJ1-6|few
CASSLTGGSYNSPLHF
TGTGCCAGCAGCTTGACCGGCGGCTCCTATAATTCACCCCTCCACTTT
>TRBV29-1|TRBD1|TRBJ2-3|-
CSVTYRGQGDTQYF
TGCAGCGTTACCTACAGGGGGCAGGGAGATACGCAGTATTTT
>TRBV2|-|TRBJ1-1|-
CASSEQAVDAFF
TGTGCCAGCAGCGAACAGGCGGTGGACGCTTTCTTT
>TRBV11-2|-|TRBJ2-7|-
CASSPITAAGRYEQYF
TGTGCCAGCAGCCCTATTACGGCGGCGGGGCGGTACGAGCAGTACTTC
>TRBV6-6|-|TRBJ1-1|-
CASRMNDGTEAFF
TGTGCCAGCAGAATGAATGACGGAACTGAAGCTTTCTTT
>TRBV20-1|-|TRBJ2-5|-
CSARGQETQYF
TGCAGTGCTAGAGGTCAAGAGACCCAGTACTTC
>TRBV7-9|TRBD1|TRBJ2-2|medium-sized
CASSRRDSANTGELFF
TGTGCCAGCAGCCGCCGGGACAGCGCTAACACCGGGGAGCTGTTTTTT
>TRBV7-9|-|TRBJ1-3|-
CASSWESSGNTIYF
TGTGCCAGCAGCTGGGAGAGCTCTGGAAACACCATATATTTT
>TRBV7-3|-|TRBJ2-3|once
CASSPRVTSTDTQYF
TGTGCCAGCAGCCCCCGGGTTACTAGCACAGATACGCAGTATTTT
>TRBV6-6|-|TRBJ1-4|once
CASSISQGPTNEKLFF
TGTGCCAGCAGTATCTCTCAGGGGCCAACTAATGAAAAACTGTTTTTT
>TRBV19|TRBD1|TRBJ1-5|-
CASSIATGDLSNQPQHF
TGTGCCAGTAGTATAGCGACAGGGGACTTAAGCAATCAGCCCCAGCATTTT
>TRBV5-1|TRBD1|TRBJ2-7|once
CASSLAEGQGGYEQYF
TGCGCCAGCAGCTTGGCCGAGGGACAGGGCGGTTACGAGCAGTACTTC
>TRBV9|TRBD1|TRBJ2-2|-
CASSKQTGLTGELFF
TGTGCCAGCAGCAAACAGACAGGGTTAACCGGGGAGCTGTTTTTT
>TRBV7-9|TRBD1|TRBJ1-4|-
CASSLFPQGDEKLFF
TGTGCCAGCAGCTTATTCCCGCAGGGGGACGAAAAACTGTTTTTT
>TRBV19|TRBD1|TRBJ1-1|-
CASSMLSGTGDSEAFF
TGTGCCAGTAGTATGTTATCCGGGACAGGGGATTCTGAAGCTTTCTTT
>TRBV5-1|-|TRBJ2-3|once
CASSLEVTDTQYF
TGCGCCAGCAGCTTGGAGGTCACAGATACGCAGTATTTT
>TRBV7-9|TRBD1|TRBJ1-2|-
CASSLGQGATYGYTF
TGTGCCAGCAGCCTAGGACAGGGGGCGACCTATGGCTACACCTTC
>TRBV6-5|-|TRBJ1-5|-
CASGQPQHF
TGTGCCAGCGGACAGCCCCAGCATTTT
>TRBV25-1|-|TRBJ1-1|-
CASRRDMNTEAFF
TGTGCCAGCAGAAGGGACATGAACACTGAAGCTTTCTTT
>TRBV9|-|TRBJ2-3|-
CASSVRVLGLPEDTQYF
TGTGCCAGCAGCGTAAGGGTTTTGGGACTCCCCGAAGATACGCAGTATTTT
>TRBV29-1|TRBD2|TRBJ2-1|-
CSVRRNVAGGNEQFF
TGCAGCGTTCGGAGAAATGTAGCGGGGGGCAATGAGCAGTTCTTC
>TRBV6-6|-|TRBJ2-2|-
CASTSNQGANTGELFF
TGTGCCAGCACCTCAAACCAGGGCGCGAACACCGGGGAGCTGTTTTTT
>TRBV6-1|-|TRBJ1-5|few
CASSEGTGNQPQHF
TGTGCCAGCAGTGAAGGGACCGGCAATCAGCCCCAGCATTTT
>TRBV10-3|-|TRBJ2-5|-
CAISPGQRETQYF
TGTGCCATCAGTCCGGGCCAGAGGGAGACCCAGTACTTC
>TRBV5-5|-|TRBJ1-5|-
CASSFKGNQPQHF
TGTGCCAGCAGCTTTAAGGGCAATCAGCCCCAGCATTTT
>TRBV7-2|-|TRBJ1-1|-
CASSLARGSGTEAFF
TGTGCCAGCAGCTTAGCGCGAGGGTCCGGGACTGAAGCTTTCTTT
>TRBV2|TRBD2|TRBJ2-1|-
CASSPAGGGYNEQFF
TGTGCCAGCAGTCCCGCGGGGGGGGGATACAATGAGCAGTTCTTC
>TRBV7-9|-|TRBJ2-7|-
CASSSEGTSGAYF
TGTGCCAGCAGCTCCGAGGGGACATCGGGGGCTTACTTC
>TRBV27|-|TRBJ2-3|-
CASSQTGRLSTDTQYF
TGTGCCAGCAGTCAAACAGGGCGCCTTAGCACAGATACGCAGTATTTT
>TRBV7-9|-|TRBJ2-1|-
CASSKGRDPRIHEQFF
TGTGCCAGCAGTAAGGGGCGGGACCCAAGAATTCATGAGCAGTTCTTC
>TRBV4-3|-|TRBJ1-1|-
CASSQDRGTEAFF
TGCGCCAGCAGCCAAGATCGGGGCACTGAAGCTTTCTTT
>TRBV5-1|-|TRBJ2-7|-
CASSSSGHGYEQYF
TGCGCCAGCAGCTCTTCGGGACACGGCTACGAGCAGTACTTC